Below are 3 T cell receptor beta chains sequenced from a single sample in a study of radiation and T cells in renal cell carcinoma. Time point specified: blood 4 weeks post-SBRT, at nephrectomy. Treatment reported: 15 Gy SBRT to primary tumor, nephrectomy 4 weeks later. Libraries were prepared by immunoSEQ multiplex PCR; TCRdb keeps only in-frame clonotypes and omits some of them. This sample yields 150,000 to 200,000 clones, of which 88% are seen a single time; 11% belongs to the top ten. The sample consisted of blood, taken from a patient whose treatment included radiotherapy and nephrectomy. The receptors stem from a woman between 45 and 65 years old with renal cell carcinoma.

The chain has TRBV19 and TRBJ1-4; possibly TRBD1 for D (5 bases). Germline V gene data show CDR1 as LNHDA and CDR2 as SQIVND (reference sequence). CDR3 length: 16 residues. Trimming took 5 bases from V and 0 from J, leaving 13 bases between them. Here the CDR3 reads CASSDRMTATNEKLFF. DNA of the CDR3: TGTGCCAGTAGTGACAGAATGACAGCAACTAATGAAAAACTGTTTTTT.

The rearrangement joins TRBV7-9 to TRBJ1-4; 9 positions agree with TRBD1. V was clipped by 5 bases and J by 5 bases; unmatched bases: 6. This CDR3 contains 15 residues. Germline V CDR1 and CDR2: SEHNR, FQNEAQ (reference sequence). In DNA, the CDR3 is TGTGCCAGCAGCCCGTTGGGGACAGGGAATGAAAAACTGTTTTTT. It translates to CASSPLGTGNEKLFF.

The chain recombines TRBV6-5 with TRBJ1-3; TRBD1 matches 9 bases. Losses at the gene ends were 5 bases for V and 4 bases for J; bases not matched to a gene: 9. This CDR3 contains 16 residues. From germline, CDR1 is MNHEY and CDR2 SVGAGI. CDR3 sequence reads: CASSHWTGDRGNTIYF. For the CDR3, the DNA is TGTGCCAGCAGTCACTGGACAGGGGATCGAGGAAACACCATATATTTT.